The rows below give T cell receptor beta chains drawn from one sample of a study of CD8 T cells in ankylosing spondylitis. TCRdb itself ran the 5' RACE reads through MiXCR, one entry per CDR3 protein. The profile shows fewer than 350,000 distinct CDR3 sequences, roughly 12% of them singletons. The sample comprised blood, either unsorted or a sorted T cell fraction (not recorded which). All receptors come from a female donor with ankylosing spondylitis or in good health (not recorded which). Both conserved end residues are part of each CDR3. Each record gives: J gene, D gene, clone size, V gene, CDR3 protein, CDR3 DNA. The D gene is left open where the match is weak. The listing skips clone size in some rows; elsewhere it reads once, few, many or a size class.

>TRBJ2-7|TRBD2|few|TRBV7-2
CASSLLSSGSFEQYF
TGTGCCAGCAGCTTACTATCTAGCGGGAGTTTCGAGCAGTACTTC
>TRBJ2-5|-|-|TRBV20-1
CCARGTTQYQETQYF
TGCTGTGCCAGGGGGACTACCCAATACCAAGAGACCCAGTACTTC
>TRBJ2-7|TRBD2|-|TRBV2
CASRGLAGHEQYF
TGTGCCAGCAGGGGACTAGCGGGCCACGAGCAGTACTTC
>TRBJ2-7|-|once|TRBV5-6
CASSLEGYEQSF
TGTGCCAGCAGCTTGGAAGGGTACGAGCAGTCCTTC
>TRBJ2-1|-|-|TRBV29-1
CSVGWAAGRDEQFF
TGCAGCGTTGGTTGGGCCGCCGGAAGGGATGAGCAGTTCTTC
>TRBJ1-4|-|many|TRBV20-1
CSASDLELLFF
TGCAGTGCTAGTGATTTAGAGTTGCTGTTTTTT
>TRBJ2-7|-|-|TRBV20-1
CSARGYDKTYEQYF
TGCAGTGCTAGAGGCTATGACAAGACCTACGAGCAGTACTTC
>TRBJ1-4|-|few|TRBV11-2
CASSLEGFEKLFF
TGTGCCAGCAGCTTAGAAGGGTTTGAAAAACTGTTTTTT
>TRBJ2-1|TRBD2|many|TRBV27
CASSLPSGVGFNEQFF
TGTGCCAGCAGTTTACCAAGCGGGGTAGGGTTCAATGAGCAGTTCTTC
>TRBJ2-1|TRBD2|many|TRBV5-1
CASSPQRGDEQFF
TGCGCCAGCTCCCCTCAGCGGGGCGATGAGCAGTTCTTC
>TRBJ1-1|-|many|TRBV5-1
CASAADMNTEAFF
TGCGCCAGCGCCGCAGATATGAACACTGAAGCTTTCTTT
>TRBJ1-1|-|many|TRBV7-2
CASSQSYLNTEAFF
TGTGCCAGCAGCCAATCATACTTAAACACTGAAGCTTTCTTT
>TRBJ1-2|TRBD1|many|TRBV7-3
CASSHGTGNGYTF
TGTGCCAGCAGCCACGGGACAGGCAATGGCTACACCTTC
>TRBJ2-7|-|many|TRBV7-7
CASSLRQDLDEQYF
TGTGCCAGCAGCTTACGGCAGGATTTAGACGAGCAGTACTTC
>TRBJ2-1|TRBD1|-|TRBV5-1
CASSLLRRDRGQHGNEQFF
TGCGCCAGCAGCTTGCTCCGCCGGGACAGGGGGCAACATGGGAATGAGCAGTTCTTC
>TRBJ2-7|-|few|TRBV28
CASSFGGPRYEQYF
TGTGCCAGCAGTTTCGGGGGACCGAGATACGAGCAGTACTTC
>TRBJ1-2|-|many|TRBV3-1
CASRRDPASYGYTF
TGTGCCAGCCGCCGGGACCCAGCCTCCTATGGCTACACCTTC
>TRBJ2-7|TRBD2|-|TRBV7-2
CASSSLSGRFNEQYF
TGTGCCAGCAGCTCATTGAGCGGGAGGTTCAACGAGCAGTACTTC
>TRBJ2-7|TRBD2|many|TRBV29-1
CSVVSPSGSSYEQYF
TGCAGCGTCGTAAGCCCTAGCGGATCCTCCTACGAGCAGTACTTC
>TRBJ2-2|-|many|TRBV12-3/TRBV12-4
CASSWGTGELFF
TGTGCCAGCAGTTGGGGGACCGGGGAGCTGTTTTTT
>TRBJ1-2|TRBD1|-|TRBV29-1
CSGQGRGYGYTF
TGCAGCGGACAGGGCCGGGGCTATGGCTACACCTTC
>TRBJ2-1|TRBD2|-|TRBV7-6
CASNPLAGVYEQFF
TGTGCCAGCAACCCCCTAGCGGGAGTTTATGAGCAGTTCTTC
>TRBJ2-3|TRBD2|many|TRBV27
CASSPGLALTDTQYF
TGTGCCAGCAGTCCGGGACTAGCCCTCACAGATACGCAGTATTTT
>TRBJ1-5|-|few|TRBV15
CATTKGGNQPQHF
TGTGCCACCACCAAGGGGGGCAATCAGCCCCAGCATTTT
>TRBJ2-3|-|many|TRBV5-1
CASSPGYTDTQYF
TGCGCCAGCTCCCCGGGATACACAGATACGCAGTATTTT
>TRBJ1-5|TRBD1|many|TRBV4-2
CASSQDGGTGTQPQHF
TGTGCCAGCAGCCAAGATGGGGGGACAGGGACCCAGCCCCAGCATTTT